This TCR beta chain is drawn from a study of blood T cell repertoires in COVID-19 (dated by TCRdb to 2019 to 2021). Study-wide context: Samples covering the acute and convalescent phases of COVID-19 were provided by collaborators in the United States, Italy and Spain. Deeply sampled blood TCRbeta repertoires from subjects exposed to, actively infected with, or recovered from COVID-19 were included in the dataset. The samples were drawn from two sources: the first 160 participants of the ongoing ImmuneRACE study, and 1,000 to 1,500 subjects contributed by 6 global collaborators. The repertoires were made available in a free public database intended to serve as a resource for research on the immune response to SARS-CoV-2. The prospective study material was composed of cDNA or gDNA derived from T cells, B-cell-depleted T cells, or PBMCs. Where available, HLA class I and class II types were obtained from metadata supplied by the sample provider rather than from assay-based typing. The sample metadata nearly always contained a de-identified subject ID, COVID-19 status, age in years and sex. General findings and caveats noted by the study authors: Clinical and demographic metadata were provided uncurated, with the amount varying by source and participant.

In the case of this clone: No cognate antigen has been identified for it. Base qualities are not provided; no much larger clone lies one nucleotide away.

The immunoSEQ Assay, a bias-controlled multiplex PCR, was used to amplify TCRbeta CDR3 regions from genomic DNA. Per the authors' processing: The number of nucleated cells in each sample was estimated from the amplification of reference gene primers within the assay. To quantify the absolute abundance of each unique TCRbeta CDR3 rearrangement, sequence reads were collapsed and filtered. For each sample, productive Simpson clonality was calculated by taking the square root of Simpson's diversity index across productive rearrangements. As stored in TCRdb, this immuneACCESS dataset retains in-frame rearrangements with V and J assigned. A fraction of the clones does not appear; measured against another copy, unresolved V genes explain less than half of the discrepancy, and the remainder lacks a known reason. D and trimming were read from the DNA, whereas the V and J calls and clone size are those reported in that table. In all, the sample holds about 70,000 clones, and 83% of those were seen once. The top ten clonotypes cover around 7% of the sample.

At the junction V is shortened by 6 bases and J by 4 bases; bases outside the gene matches: 8. The CDR1 and CDR2 encoded by the germline V gene are ENHRY and SYGVKD. The CDR3 spans 14 residues, from the cysteine through the phenylalanine. Only the CDR3 portion is preserved as DNA: 42 bases, with reading frame beginning at the first base. At one collaborating source in Seattle, patients were enrolled during active infection and were followed longitudinally through the course of disease. Collaborating institutions collected whole blood in K2EDTA tubes following their own protocols. Collaborator samples were shipped for TCRbeta analysis as frozen whole blood, isolated PBMCs, or DNA extracted from either sample type.

Sequencing input: peripheral blood. Recombination connected TRBV10-3 to TRBJ1-2; 7 bases in the middle match TRBD1. This clonotype was sampled from a man aged 25 to 40 with COVID-19, enrolled during active disease. The nucleotide sequence reads TGTGCCATCAGACAGGGGAGCACGGGCTATGGCTACACCTTC. This gives the protein CAIRQGSTGYGYTF.